These 20 T cell receptor beta chains originate from one sample sequenced in a study of glioma-infiltrating T cells. TCR alpha and beta CDR3 regions were amplified from RNA using iRepertoire nested multiplex PCR. TCRdb passed the multiplex PCR reads through MiXCR, listing each CDR3 protein once. This table has about 130,000 distinct CDR3 sequences, around a quarter appearing once. What was sequenced was glioma tissue, nonneoplastic brain tissue, or PBMCs (not recorded which). Receptors were obtained from a human donor with low-grade glioma or glioblastoma, undergoing nonglioma brain surgery, or in good health (not recorded which).

V and J are TRBV7-8 and TRBJ2-1; unclear D gene. The CDR3 runs 15 residues. In germline, CDR1 is SGHVS, CDR2 FQNEAQ. V lost 6 bases, J lost 0 bases, and 12 bases lay in between. CDR3 loop: CASRAGPASYNEQFF. The CDR3 DNA reads TGTGCCAGCAGGGCTGGACCTGCCTCCTACAATGAGCAGTTCTTC.

The table lists this clonotype with a few counts. This chain uses TRBV7-9 with TRBJ2-7; the match to TRBD1 covers 11 bases. From germline, CDR1 is SEHNR and CDR2 FQNEAQ (reference sequence). J was trimmed by 5 bases and V by 5 bases; bases with no gene match: 5. The CDR3 runs 14 residues. The CDR3 nucleotides are TGTGCCAGCAGCCCGGGACAGGGGGTGGACGAGCAGTACGTC. Translating gives CASSPGQGVDEQYV.

This clonotype was seen only a few times. V is TRBV4-1 and J is TRBJ2-5; possibly TRBD2 for D (5 bases). V dropped 0 bases and J dropped 1 base, with 15 bases sitting between them. The CDR3 sequence is 17 residues long. Germline V gene data show CDR1 as MGHRA and CDR2 as YSYEKL. In nucleotides, the CDR3 is TGCGCCAGCAGCCAAGATCGGGGTAGCACTACCCAAGAGACCCAGTACTTC. This sequence encodes CASSQDRGSTTQETQYF.

V and J are TRBV9 and TRBJ2-3, with 7 nucleotides matching TRBD1. This CDR3 comprises 17 residues. V trimming: 0 bases; J trimming: 4 bases; junction bases outside the gene matches: 11. CDR1 is SGDLS, CDR2 YYNGEE, per germline. CDR3 bases: TGTGCCAGCAGCGTAGGTTTGCCGACAGGGTCCCCAGATACGCAGTATTTT. Translated: CASSVGLPTGSPDTQYF.

In this sample, this clonotype turned up many times. The V call is TRBV27, the J call TRBJ2-5; D gene uncertain. This CDR3 is 14 amino acids long. CDR1 and CDR2 from the germline V gene are MNHEY and SMNVEV (reference sequence). Trimming pared 3 bases from V and 4 bases from J, leaving 12 bases between. CDR3: CASSFNNKRETQYF. The DNA for the CDR3 is TGTGCCAGCAGTTTTAACAATAAGAGAGAGACCCAGTACTTC.

CDR3 in DNA: TGTGCCAGCAGTTGGGACAGGGACGGTTCACCCCTCCACTTT. Protein sequence: CASSWDRDGSPLHF. The chain employs TRBV2 and TRBJ1-6; 9 nucleotides align to TRBD1. V was pared by 5 bases and J by 9 bases, with 5 bases of the junction left unmatched. The germline V gene has CDR1 SNHLY and CDR2 FYNNEI. The CDR3 consists of 14 residues.

The gene calls are TRBV20-1 and TRBJ1-5; possible D gene TRBD1, 6 bases. Between the trimmed V and J ends, which lost 1 base and 7 bases, there was a span of 14 bases. From germline, CDR1 is DFQATT and CDR2 SNEGSKA (reference sequence). The CDR3 covers 14 residues. The CDR3 bases are TGCAGTGCTAGAGCCGACAGGAGGGAACAGCCCCAGCATTTT. Translating it yields CSARADRREQPQHF.

Remarks on this clonotype: This CDR3 fails to terminate in the conserved phenylalanine or tryptophan, so it likely reflects a read error. The rearrangement joins TRBV10-3 to TRBJ1-1; the D is unclear. V lost 0 bases to trimming and J lost 3 bases, with 11 bases between them. CDR3 length: 15 amino acids. The V gene's germline CDR1 is ENHRY and CDR2 SYGVKD. In DNA, the CDR3 is TGTGCCATCAGTGAGTCTCAAGGACTGGACACTGAAGCTTTCCTT. The encoded protein is CAISESQGLDTEAFL.

The chain has TRBV7-2 and TRBJ2-3, with unresolved D. V was pared by 1 base and J by 3 bases, with 14 bases between. Germline V gene lookup returns CDR1 SGHTA and CDR2 FQGNSA. The length of the CDR3 is 16 residues. The DNA for the CDR3 is TGTGCCAGCAGCTTAGTCGGCGATGGTGTTACAGATACGCAGTATTTT. Translating gives CASSLVGDGVTDTQYF. Drawing the rest from reference TRBV7-2 and TRBJ2-3, the complete variable domain is GAGVSQSPSNKVTEKGKDVELRCDPISGHTALYWYRQSLGQGLEFLIYFQGNSAPDKSGLPSDRFSAERTGGSVSTLTIQRTQQEDSAVYLCASSLVGDGVTDTQYFGPGTRLTVL.

This clonotype was detected many times. This chain connects TRBV6-1 to TRBJ2-7; TRBD2 aligns across 9 bases. V trimming: 3 bases; J trimming: 2 bases; junction bases outside the gene matches: 5. Germline loops: CDR1 MNHNS, CDR2 SASEGT. The CDR3 length is 15 residues. The CDR3 sequence: CASSDLAGSTYEQYV. CDR3 DNA: TGTGCCAGCAGTGACCTAGCGGGGTCTACCTACGAGCAGTACGTC.

Remarks on this clonotype: Since a much larger clone is just one base distant, this may be a read error. The CDR3: CATLGTAEAFF. Written as DNA, the CDR3 is TGTGCCACCCTCGGGACCGCTGAAGCTTTCTTT. This chain uses TRBV6-5 with TRBJ1-1; a weak D match, TRBD1 (5 bases). The germline CDR1 and CDR2 sequences are MNHEY and SVGAGI. The ends were cut back, 10 bases at V and 6 bases at J, with 12 bases in the middle. The length of the CDR3 is 11 residues.

The chain recombines TRBV18 with TRBJ1-4, with unresolved D. Germline V gene data show CDR1 as KGHSH and CDR2 as LQKENI. The CDR3 has 16 residues. Trimming removed 0 bases at V and 3 bases at J, with 11 bases between. The CDR3 protein is CASSPPIPGANEKLFF. The CDR3 region has the DNA TGTGCCAGCTCACCACCGATCCCAGGCGCTAATGAAAAACTGTTTTTT.

The chain couples TRBV6-4 to TRBJ1-2, with D tentatively TRBD1 (6 bases). The CDR3 consists of 13 residues. Trimming took 2 bases from V and 6 from J, leaving 10 bases between them. Germline CDR1 is MRHNA and CDR2 is SNTAGT. The CDR3 sequence is CASSDGGGHGYTF. CDR3 bases: TGTGCCAGCAGTGACGGAGGGGGGCATGGCTACACCTTC.

The chain is built from TRBV3-1 and TRBJ2-3; D is ambiguous. Trimming removed 1 base from V and 7 bases from J, with 6 bases in between. The germline CDR1 and CDR2 sequences are LGHDT and YNNKEL (reference sequence). The CDR3 has 12 amino acids. The CDR3 is CASSQVVNTQYF. CDR3 nucleotide sequence: TGTGCCAGCAGCCAAGTTGTCAATACGCAGTATTTT.

This clonotype was recorded a few times. This rearrangement joins TRBV3-1 to TRBJ1-1; D is undetermined. Trimming cost V 3 bases and J 9 bases, with 17 bases left between them. Germline loops: CDR1 LGHDT, CDR2 YNNKEL (reference sequence). This CDR3 has 14 residues. CDR3 coding DNA: TGTGCCAGCAGCCATACCTCTCCGGGCGAACAAGCTTTCTTT. Translated: CASSHTSPGEQAFF. The full variable domain, its missing parts supplied by reference TRBV3-1 and TRBJ1-1, is DTAVSQTPKYLVTQMGNDKSIKCEQNLGHDTMYWYKQDSKKFLKIMFSYNNKELIINETVPNRFSPKSPDKAHLNLHINSLELGDSAVYFCASSHTSPGEQAFFGQGTRLTVV.

This chain uses TRBV7-8 with TRBJ2-7, with D possibly being TRBD2 (5 bases). CDR1 and CDR2 from the germline V gene are SGHVS and FQNEAQ. The CDR3 extends over 15 amino acids. V was trimmed by 0 bases and J by 1 base, leaving 10 bases between them. For the CDR3, the DNA is TGTGCCAGCAGCTTAGCAGGGTCGGGATCCTACGAGCAGTACGTC. Translating gives CASSLAGSGSYEQYV.

The chain has TRBV5-1 and TRBJ2-7; 7 positions agree with TRBD1. This CDR3 region has 14 residues. The trim removed 1 base at V and 2 bases at J, leaving 3 bases unmatched. The germline V gene has CDR1 SGHRS and CDR2 YFSETQ. The CDR3 DNA is TGCGCCAGCAGCTTGAGGACAGGCCCCTACGAGCAGTACGTC. Its protein product is CASSLRTGPYEQYV.

In DNA, the CDR3 is TGTGCCAGCAGAGTCTTTCCTGGACTGGAGAAGTATTTT. Amino acid sequence: CASRVFPGLEKYF. The chain combines TRBV2 with TRBJ2-3; TRBD2 is a possible D gene (5 bases). This CDR3 comprises 13 residues. Germline loops: CDR1 SNHLY, CDR2 FYNNEI. The V gene lost 6 bases and the J gene lost 13 bases, with 20 bases spanning the gap.

The chain recombines TRBV5-1 with TRBJ2-1, with 8 positions matching TRBD2. The CDR3 has 15 residues. The V gene's germline CDR1 is SGHRS and CDR2 YFSETQ. V lost 4 bases and J lost 4; bases outside the gene matches: 7. The DNA for the CDR3 is TGCGCCAGCAGCCCGGGGGGGGCCGGTTACAATGAGCAGTTCTTC. This translates into CASSPGGAGYNEQFF.

In DNA form, the CDR3 reads TGTGCCAGCAGGGACTTCGGAGTCTCGAATGAGCAGTTCTTC. This codes for CASRDFGVSNEQFF. The rearrangement joins TRBV6-5 to TRBJ2-1; maybe TRBD2 (5 bases). The ends were cut back, 6 bases at V and 7 bases at J, with 16 bases in the middle. The CDR3 covers 14 residues. Germline values: CDR1 MNHEY, CDR2 SVGAGI.